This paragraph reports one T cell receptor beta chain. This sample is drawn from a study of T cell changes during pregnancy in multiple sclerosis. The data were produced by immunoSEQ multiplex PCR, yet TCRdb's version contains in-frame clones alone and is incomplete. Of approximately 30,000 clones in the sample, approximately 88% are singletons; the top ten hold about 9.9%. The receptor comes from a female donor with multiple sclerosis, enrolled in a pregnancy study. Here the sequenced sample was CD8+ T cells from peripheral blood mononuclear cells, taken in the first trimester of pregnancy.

The CDR3 is CAWRVTEAFF. The DNA for the CDR3 is TGTGCCTGGCGGGTAACTGAAGCTTTCTTT. J is TRBJ1-1 and V is TRBV30; D remains unclear. Germline lookup yields CDR1 GTSNPN and CDR2 SVGIG (reference sequence). The ends were cut back, 5 bases at V and 5 bases at J, with 6 bases in the middle. This CDR3 has 10 amino acids.